The TCR beta chain under discussion was sequenced for a study of blood T cell repertoires in COVID-19. The germline gives CDR1 LNHNV, CDR2 YYDKDF (reference sequence). V was pared by 1 base and J by 7 bases, with 6 bases of the junction left unmatched. The CDR3 length is 14 residues. Clones were sequenced by immunoSEQ multiplex PCR, and TCRdb holds only the in-frame ones, with some missing. The profile shows 200,000 to 300,000 clones, approximately 90% of them singletons. The sample taken for sequencing was PBMCs or T cells enriched from blood (not recorded which). This sequence was found in a man aged 35 to 55 who had recovered from COVID-19. V is TRBV15 and J is TRBJ1-2; 7 bases map to TRBD1. In DNA form, the CDR3 reads TGTGCCACCAGCAGAGTTGAGGGGGCCGGTGGCTACACCTTC. Its protein is CATSRVEGAGGYTF.